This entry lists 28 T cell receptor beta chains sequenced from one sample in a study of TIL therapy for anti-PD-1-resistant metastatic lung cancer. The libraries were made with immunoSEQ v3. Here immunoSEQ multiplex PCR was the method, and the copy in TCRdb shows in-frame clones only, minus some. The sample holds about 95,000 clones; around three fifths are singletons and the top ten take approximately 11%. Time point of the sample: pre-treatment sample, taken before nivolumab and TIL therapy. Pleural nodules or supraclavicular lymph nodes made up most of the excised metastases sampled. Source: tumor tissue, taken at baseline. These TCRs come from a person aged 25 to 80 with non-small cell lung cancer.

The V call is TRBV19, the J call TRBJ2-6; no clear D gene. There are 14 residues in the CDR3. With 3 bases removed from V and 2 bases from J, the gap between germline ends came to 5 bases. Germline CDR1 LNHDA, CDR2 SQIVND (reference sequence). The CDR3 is CASSIRAGANVLTF. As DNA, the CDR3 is TGTGCCAGTAGTATCCGGGCTGGGGCCAACGTCCTGACTTTC.

Here the CDR3 DNA reads TGCAGCGCTGGGGACAGGGCCGGGGCCAACGTCCTGACTTTC. Its protein is CSAGDRAGANVLTF. This chain uses TRBV29-1 with TRBJ2-6; 9 positions agree with TRBD1. V lost 7 bases, J lost 4 bases, and 5 bases stayed unmatched. The V gene's germline CDR1 is SQVTM and CDR2 ANQGSEA. The CDR3 is 14 residues long.

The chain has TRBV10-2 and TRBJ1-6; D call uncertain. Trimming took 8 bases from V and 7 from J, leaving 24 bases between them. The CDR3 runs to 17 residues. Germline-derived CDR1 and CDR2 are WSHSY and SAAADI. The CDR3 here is CASEPSGARRINSPLHF. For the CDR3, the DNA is TGCGCCAGCGAACCCTCGGGAGCCCGGAGGATCAATTCACCCCTCCACTTT.

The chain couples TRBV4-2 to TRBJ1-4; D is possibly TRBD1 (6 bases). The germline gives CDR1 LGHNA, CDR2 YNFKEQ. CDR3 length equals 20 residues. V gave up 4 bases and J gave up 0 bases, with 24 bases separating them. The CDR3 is CASSPTPLQGYKATNEKLFF. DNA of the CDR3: TGTGCCAGCAGCCCAACCCCACTCCAGGGGTATAAAGCAACTAATGAAAAACTGTTTTTT.

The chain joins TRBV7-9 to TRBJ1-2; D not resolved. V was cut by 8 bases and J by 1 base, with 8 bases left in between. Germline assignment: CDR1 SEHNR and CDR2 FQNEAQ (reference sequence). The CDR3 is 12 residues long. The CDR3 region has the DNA TGTGCCAGCCGGCGGGATAACTATGGCTACACCTTC. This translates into CASRRDNYGYTF.

The chain's CDR3 is CASSSGTPGVQFF. In DNA form, the CDR3 reads TGTGCCAGCAGTTCCGGGACTCCGGGGGTTCAGTTCTTC. V is TRBV12-3 or TRBV12-4 and J is TRBJ2-1, with a possible D match to TRBD2 (6 bases). This CDR3 contains 13 residues. Trimming left V 4 bases short and J 13 bases short, with 17 bases between.

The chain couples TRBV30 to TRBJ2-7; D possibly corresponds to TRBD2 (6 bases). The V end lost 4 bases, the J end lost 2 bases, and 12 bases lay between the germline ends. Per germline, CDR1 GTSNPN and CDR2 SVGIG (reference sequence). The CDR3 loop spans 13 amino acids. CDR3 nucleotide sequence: TGTGCCTGGAACGGGGGTGGGGCCTACGAGCAGTACTTC. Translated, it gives CAWNGGGAYEQYF.

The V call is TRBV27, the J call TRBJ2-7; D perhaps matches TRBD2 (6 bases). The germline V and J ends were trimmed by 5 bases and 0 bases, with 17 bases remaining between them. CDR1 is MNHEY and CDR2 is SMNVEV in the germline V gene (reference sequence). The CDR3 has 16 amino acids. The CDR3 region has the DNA TGTGCCAGCAGTGCTGACGCCCGGGGGAACTCCTACGAGCAGTACTTC. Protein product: CASSADARGNSYEQYF.

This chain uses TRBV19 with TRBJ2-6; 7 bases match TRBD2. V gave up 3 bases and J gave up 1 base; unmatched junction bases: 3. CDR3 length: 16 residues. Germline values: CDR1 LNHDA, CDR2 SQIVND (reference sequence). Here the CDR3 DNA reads TGTGCCAGTAGTATTGGCGGGGGTTCTGGGGCCAACGTCCTGACTTTC. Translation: CASSIGGGSGANVLTF.

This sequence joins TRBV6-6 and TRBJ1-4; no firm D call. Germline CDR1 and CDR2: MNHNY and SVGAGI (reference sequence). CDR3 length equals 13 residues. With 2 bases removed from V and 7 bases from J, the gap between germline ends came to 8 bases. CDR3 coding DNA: TGTGCCAGCAGTTACGCGGGGTTTGAAAAACTGTTTTTT. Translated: CASSYAGFEKLFF.

The CDR3 nucleotides read TGTGCCAGCAGCTCACACGACTTAGGGGGAGATACGCAGTATTTT. This codes for CASSSHDLGGDTQYF. The rearrangement joins TRBV7-3 to TRBJ2-3; a weak D match, TRBD1 (6 bases). CDR1 is SGHTA, CDR2 FQGTGA, per germline. CDR3 length: 15 residues. V was trimmed by 4 bases and J by 5 bases, leaving 16 bases between them.

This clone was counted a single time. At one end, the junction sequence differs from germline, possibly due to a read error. The CDR3 nucleotides read TGTGCCGGCAGTTTGGCCGGGTACGGCTACACCTTC. Protein product: CAGSLAGYGYTF. This sequence joins TRBV28 and TRBJ1-2, with unresolved D. CDR1 is MDHEN, CDR2 SYDVKM, per germline. The CDR3 spans 12 residues.

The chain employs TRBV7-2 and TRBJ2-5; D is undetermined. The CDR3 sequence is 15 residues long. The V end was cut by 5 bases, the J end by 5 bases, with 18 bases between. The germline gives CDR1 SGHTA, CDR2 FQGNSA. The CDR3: CASSIGPTSGETQYF. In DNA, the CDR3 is TGTGCCAGCAGCATTGGACCGACATCGGGTGAGACCCAGTACTTC. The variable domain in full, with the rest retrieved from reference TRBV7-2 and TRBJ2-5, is GAGVSQSPSNKVTEKGKDVELRCDPISGHTALYWYRQSLGQGLEFLIYFQGNSAPDKSGLPSDRFSAERTGGSVSTLTIQRTQQEDSAVYLCASSIGPTSGETQYFGPGTRLLVL.

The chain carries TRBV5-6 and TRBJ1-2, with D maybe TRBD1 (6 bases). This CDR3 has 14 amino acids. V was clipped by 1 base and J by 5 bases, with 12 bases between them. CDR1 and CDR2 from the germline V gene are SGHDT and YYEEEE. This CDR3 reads CASSLIRTDYGYTF. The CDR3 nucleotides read TGTGCCAGCAGCTTGATTCGGACAGATTATGGCTACACCTTC.

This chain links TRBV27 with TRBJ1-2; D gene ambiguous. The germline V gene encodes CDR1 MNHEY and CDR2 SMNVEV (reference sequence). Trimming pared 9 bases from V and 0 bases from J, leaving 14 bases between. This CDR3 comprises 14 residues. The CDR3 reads CASGSWGANYGYTF. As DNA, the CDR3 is TGTGCCAGTGGGTCATGGGGAGCTAACTATGGCTACACCTTC.

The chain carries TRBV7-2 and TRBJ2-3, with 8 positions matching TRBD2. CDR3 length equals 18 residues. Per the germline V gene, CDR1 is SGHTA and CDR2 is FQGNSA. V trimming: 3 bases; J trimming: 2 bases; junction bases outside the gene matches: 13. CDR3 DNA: TGTGCCAGCAGCTTTTTCCCGGGGGCGGGGGGCTTCACAGATACGCAGTATTTT. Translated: CASSFFPGAGGFTDTQYF.

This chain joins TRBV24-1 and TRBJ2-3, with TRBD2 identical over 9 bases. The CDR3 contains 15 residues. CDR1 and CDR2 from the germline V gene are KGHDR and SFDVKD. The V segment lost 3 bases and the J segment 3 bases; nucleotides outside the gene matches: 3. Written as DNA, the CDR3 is TGTGCCACCAGTGATCCGGGACTAGCAACAGATACGCAGTATTTT. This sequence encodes CATSDPGLATDTQYF.

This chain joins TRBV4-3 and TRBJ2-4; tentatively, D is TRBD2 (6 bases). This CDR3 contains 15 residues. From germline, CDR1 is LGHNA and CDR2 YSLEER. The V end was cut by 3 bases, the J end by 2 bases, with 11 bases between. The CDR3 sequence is CASSQLWDSKNIQYF. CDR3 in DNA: TGCGCCAGCAGCCAGCTCTGGGACTCCAAAAACATTCAGTACTTC.

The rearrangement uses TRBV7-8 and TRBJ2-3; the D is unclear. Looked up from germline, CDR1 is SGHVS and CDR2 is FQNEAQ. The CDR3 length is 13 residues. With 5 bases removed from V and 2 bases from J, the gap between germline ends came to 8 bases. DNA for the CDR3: TGTGCCAGCAGCCGTAGGGACACAGATACGCAGTATTTT. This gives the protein CASSRRDTDTQYF.

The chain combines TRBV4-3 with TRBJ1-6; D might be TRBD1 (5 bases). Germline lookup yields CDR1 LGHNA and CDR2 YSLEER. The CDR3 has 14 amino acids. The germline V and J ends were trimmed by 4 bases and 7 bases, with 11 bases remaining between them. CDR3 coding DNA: TGCGCCAGCAGCCTTGGAGGGGTCAATTCACCCCTCCACTTT. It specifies CASSLGGVNSPLHF.

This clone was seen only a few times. CDR3 bases: TGCGCCAGCAGCATAGGGACAGGGGTCGCTTTCTTT. It codes for CASSIGTGVAFF. V usage is TRBV5-1 and J usage is TRBJ1-1; 10 bases are a match to TRBD1. Looked up from germline, CDR1 is SGHRS and CDR2 is YFSETQ. J gave up 11 bases and V 4 bases, and 5 bases lay outside the gene matches. The CDR3 spans 12 residues.

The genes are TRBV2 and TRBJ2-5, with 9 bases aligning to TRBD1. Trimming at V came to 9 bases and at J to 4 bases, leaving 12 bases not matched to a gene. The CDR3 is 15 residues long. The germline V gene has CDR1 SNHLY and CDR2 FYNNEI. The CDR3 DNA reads TGTGCCAGTCGGACAGGGGCAAATTTTTTAGAGACCCAGTACTTC. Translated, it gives CASRTGANFLETQYF. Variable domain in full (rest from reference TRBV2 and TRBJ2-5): EPEVTQTPSHQVTQMGQEVILRCVPISNHLYFYWYRQILGQKVEFLVSFYNNEISEKSEIFDDQFSVERPDGSNFTLKIRSTKLEDSAMYFCASRTGANFLETQYFGPGTRLLVL.

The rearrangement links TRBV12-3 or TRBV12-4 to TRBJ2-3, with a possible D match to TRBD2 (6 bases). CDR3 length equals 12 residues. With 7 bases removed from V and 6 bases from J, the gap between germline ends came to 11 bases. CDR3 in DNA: TGTGCCAGCAAGTCGGGAGCGGATACGCAGTATTTT. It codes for CASKSGADTQYF.

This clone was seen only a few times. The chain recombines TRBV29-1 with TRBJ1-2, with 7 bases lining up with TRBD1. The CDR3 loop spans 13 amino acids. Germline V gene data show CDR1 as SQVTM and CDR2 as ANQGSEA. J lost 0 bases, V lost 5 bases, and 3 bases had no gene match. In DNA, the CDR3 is TGCAGCGTTCGGACAGGTTCTAACTATGGCTACACCTTC. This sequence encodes CSVRTGSNYGYTF. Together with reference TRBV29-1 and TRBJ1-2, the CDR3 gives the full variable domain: SAVISQKPSRDICQRGTSLTIQCQVDSQVTMMFWYRQQPGQSLTLIATANQGSEATYESGFVIDKFPISRPNLTFSTLTVSNMSPEDSSIYLCSVRTGSNYGYTFGSGTRLTVV.

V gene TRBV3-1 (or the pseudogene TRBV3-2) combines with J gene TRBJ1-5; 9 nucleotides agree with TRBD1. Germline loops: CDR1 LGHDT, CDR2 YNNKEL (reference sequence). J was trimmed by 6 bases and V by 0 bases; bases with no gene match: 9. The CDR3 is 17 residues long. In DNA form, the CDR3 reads TGTGCCAGCAGCCAAGAGAGGGACAGGGTATGGTTTCAGCCCCAGCATTTT. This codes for CASSQERDRVWFQPQHF.

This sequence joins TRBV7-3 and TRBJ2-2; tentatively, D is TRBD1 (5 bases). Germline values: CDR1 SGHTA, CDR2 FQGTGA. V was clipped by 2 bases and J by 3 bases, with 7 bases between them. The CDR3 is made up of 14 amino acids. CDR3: CASSLQTDTGELFF. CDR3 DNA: TGTGCCAGCAGCTTACAGACAGACACCGGGGAGCTGTTTTTT.

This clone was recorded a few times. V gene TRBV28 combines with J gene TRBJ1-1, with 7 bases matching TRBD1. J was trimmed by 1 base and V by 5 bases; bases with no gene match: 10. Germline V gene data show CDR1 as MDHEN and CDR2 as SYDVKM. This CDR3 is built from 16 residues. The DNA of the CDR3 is TGTGCCAGCAGTCTCCTCGGCAGGGGGGCGAACACTGAAGCTTTCTTT. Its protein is CASSLLGRGANTEAFF.

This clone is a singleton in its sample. The CDR3 DNA reads TGCGCCAGCAGCTCATCTGACAGGGTCTCCTACAATGAGCAGTTCTTC. This translates into CASSSSDRVSYNEQFF. This chain links TRBV5-1 with TRBJ2-1; 7 bases align to TRBD1. The CDR3 loop spans 16 amino acids. Germline CDR1 reads SGHRS; CDR2 reads YFSETQ. The trim removed 3 bases at V and 0 bases at J, leaving 6 bases unmatched. Drawing the rest from reference TRBV5-1 and TRBJ2-1, the complete variable domain is KAGVTQTPRYLIKTRGQQVTLSCSPISGHRSVSWYQQTPGQGLQFLFEYFSETQRNKGNFPGRFSGRQFSNSRSEMNVSTLELGDSALYLCASSSSDRVSYNEQFFGPGTRLTVL.